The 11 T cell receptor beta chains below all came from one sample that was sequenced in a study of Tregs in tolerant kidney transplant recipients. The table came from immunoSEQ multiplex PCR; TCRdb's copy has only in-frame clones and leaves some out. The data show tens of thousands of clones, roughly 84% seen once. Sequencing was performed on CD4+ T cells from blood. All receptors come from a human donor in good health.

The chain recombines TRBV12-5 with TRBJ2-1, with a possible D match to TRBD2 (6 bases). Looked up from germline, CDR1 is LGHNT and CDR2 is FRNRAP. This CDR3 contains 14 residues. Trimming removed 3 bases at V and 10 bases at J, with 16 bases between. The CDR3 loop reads CASGFLGSGGEQFF. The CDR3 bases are TGTGCTAGTGGTTTCCTCGGGAGCGGAGGCGAGCAGTTCTTC.

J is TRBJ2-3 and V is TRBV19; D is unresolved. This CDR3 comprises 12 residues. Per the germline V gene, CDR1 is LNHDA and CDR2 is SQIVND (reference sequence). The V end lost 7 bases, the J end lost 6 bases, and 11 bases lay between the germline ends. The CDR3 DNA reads TGTGCCAGTATTGATTATGGGGATACGCAGTATTTT. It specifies CASIDYGDTQYF. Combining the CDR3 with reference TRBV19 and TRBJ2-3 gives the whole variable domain DGGITQSPKYLFRKEGQNVTLSCEQNLNHDAMYWYRQDPGQGLRLIYYSQIVNDFQKGDIAEGYSVSREKKESFPLTVTSAQKNPTAFYLCASIDYGDTQYFGPGTRLTVL.

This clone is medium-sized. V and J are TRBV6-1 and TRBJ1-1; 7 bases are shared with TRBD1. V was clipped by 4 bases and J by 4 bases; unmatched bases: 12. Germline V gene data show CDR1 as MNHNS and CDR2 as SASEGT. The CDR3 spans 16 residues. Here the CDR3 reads CASSAIRTGGSTEAFF. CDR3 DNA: TGTGCCAGCAGTGCCATCAGGACAGGAGGGTCCACTGAAGCTTTCTTT.

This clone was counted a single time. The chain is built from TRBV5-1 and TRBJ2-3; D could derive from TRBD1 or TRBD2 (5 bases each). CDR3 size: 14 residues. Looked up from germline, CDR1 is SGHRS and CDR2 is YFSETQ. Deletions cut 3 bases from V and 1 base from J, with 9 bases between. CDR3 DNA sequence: TGCGCCAGCAGCTGGGACGTTGGCACAGATACGCAGTATTTT. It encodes CASSWDVGTDTQYF.

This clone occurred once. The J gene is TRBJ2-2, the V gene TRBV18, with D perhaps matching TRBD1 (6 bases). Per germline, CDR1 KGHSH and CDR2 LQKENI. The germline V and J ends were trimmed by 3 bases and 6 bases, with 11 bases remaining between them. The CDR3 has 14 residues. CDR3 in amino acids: CASSPSGASGELFF. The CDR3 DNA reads TGTGCCAGCTCACCTTCAGGGGCGTCCGGGGAGCTGTTTTTT.

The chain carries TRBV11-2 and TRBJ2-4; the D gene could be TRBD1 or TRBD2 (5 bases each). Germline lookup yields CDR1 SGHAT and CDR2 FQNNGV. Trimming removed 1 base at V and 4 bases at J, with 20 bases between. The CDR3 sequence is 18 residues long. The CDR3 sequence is CASSLGRGGGLRKNIQYF. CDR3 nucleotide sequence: TGTGCCAGCAGCTTAGGCCGGGGCGGTGGACTGAGAAAAAACATTCAGTACTTC.

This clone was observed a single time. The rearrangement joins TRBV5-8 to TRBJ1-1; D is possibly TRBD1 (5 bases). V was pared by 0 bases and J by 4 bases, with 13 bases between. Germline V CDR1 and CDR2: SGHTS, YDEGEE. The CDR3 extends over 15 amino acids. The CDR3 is CASSLGFRDRTEAFF. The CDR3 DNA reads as TGTGCCAGCAGCTTGGGATTCCGGGACCGCACTGAAGCTTTCTTT.

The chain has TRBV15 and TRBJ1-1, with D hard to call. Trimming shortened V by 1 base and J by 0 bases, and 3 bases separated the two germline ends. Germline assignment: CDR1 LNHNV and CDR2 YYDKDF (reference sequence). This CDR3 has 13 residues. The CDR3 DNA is TGTGCCACCAGCAGAGGCCTGAACACTGAAGCTTTCTTT. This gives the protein CATSRGLNTEAFF.

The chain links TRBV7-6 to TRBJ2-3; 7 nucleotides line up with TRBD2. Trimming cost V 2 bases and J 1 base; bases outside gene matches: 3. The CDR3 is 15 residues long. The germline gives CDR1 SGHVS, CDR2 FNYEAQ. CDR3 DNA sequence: TGTGCCAGCAGCTTACCTAGCGGAGGCACAGATACGCAGTATTTT. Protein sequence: CASSLPSGGTDTQYF.

CDR3 protein: CASSPDFRETQYF. CDR3 bases: TGCGCCAGCAGCCCGGACTTCCGAGAGACCCAGTACTTC. This chain uses TRBV5-1 with TRBJ2-5, with D possibly TRBD2 on 5 matching bases. V lost 4 bases and J lost 4, with 11 bases in between. The germline CDR1 and CDR2 sequences are SGHRS and YFSETQ. The CDR3 consists of 13 residues.

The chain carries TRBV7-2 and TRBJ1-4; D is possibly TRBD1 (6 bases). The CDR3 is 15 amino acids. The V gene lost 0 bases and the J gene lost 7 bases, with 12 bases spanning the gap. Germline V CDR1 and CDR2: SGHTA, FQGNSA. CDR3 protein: CASSLASGAVEKLFF. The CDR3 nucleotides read TGTGCCAGCAGCTTAGCGTCGGGGGCGGTTGAAAAACTGTTTTTT. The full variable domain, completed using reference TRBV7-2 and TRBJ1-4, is GAGVSQSPSNKVTEKGKDVELRCDPISGHTALYWYRQSLGQGLEFLIYFQGNSAPDKSGLPSDRFSAERTGGSVSTLTIQRTQQEDSAVYLCASSLASGAVEKLFFGSGTQLSVL.